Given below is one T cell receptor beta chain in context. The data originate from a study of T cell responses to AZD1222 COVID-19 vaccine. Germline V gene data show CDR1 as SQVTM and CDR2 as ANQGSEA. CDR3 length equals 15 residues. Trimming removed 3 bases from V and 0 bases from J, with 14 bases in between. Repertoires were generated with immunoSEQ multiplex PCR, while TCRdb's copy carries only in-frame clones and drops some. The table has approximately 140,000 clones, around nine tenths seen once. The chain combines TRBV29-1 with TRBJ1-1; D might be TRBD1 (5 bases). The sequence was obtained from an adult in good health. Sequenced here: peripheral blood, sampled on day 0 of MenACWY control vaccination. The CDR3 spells CSVDWGGDLNTEAFF. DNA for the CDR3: TGCAGCGTTGATTGGGGAGGGGATTTGAACACTGAAGCTTTCTTT.